Detailed here is one TCR beta chain. This sample is part of a study of blood T cell repertoires in COVID-19. Overall study context: There were acute and convalescent COVID-19 samples, and they came from the United States, Italy and Spain. T cells, B-cell-depleted T cells, or PBMCs provided the cDNA or gDNA that served as material.

This CDR3 contains 17 residues. Trimming at V came to 0 bases and at J to 1 base, leaving 5 bases not matched to a gene. Looked up from germline, CDR1 is SGHVS and CDR2 is FQNEAQ. Some clones are missing from TCRdb's copy, which holds only in-frame ones; the method was immunoSEQ multiplex PCR. The sample lists 65,000 to 90,000 clones; roughly 84% were seen once. The receptor was isolated from a woman aged 18-30 years with acute or convalescent COVID-19. The V and J genes are TRBV7-8 and TRBJ2-1, with 8 bases matching TRBD2. Sequences were obtained from peripheral blood. The CDR3 DNA reads TGTGCCAGCAGCTTAGCAGGCGGGGGGCTATCCTACAATGAGCAGTTCTTC. Protein product: CASSLAGGGLSYNEQFF.